This T cell receptor beta chain was captured in a study of long-term antiretroviral therapy in people with HIV. General observations from the study: Across all time points, the repertoire was dominated by clones that expanded before ART. Among HIV repertoires, CDR3 length ranges were narrower than those of controls.

In the case of this clone: The antigen is unknown.

V trimming: 4 bases; J trimming: 5 bases; junction bases outside the gene matches: 5. Germline V gene data show CDR1 as SGHRS and CDR2 as YFSETQ. The CDR3 loop spans 14 amino acids. A v3.0 immunoSEQ assay was performed at survey level. The study targeted about 40,000-50,000 T-cell genomes per sample in sequencing. TCRdb's table, derived via immunoSEQ multiplex PCR, lists solely in-frame clones and lacks some. The table includes 20,000 to 30,000 clones, roughly 85% detected once. The study used samples holding about 1-10 million cryopreserved PBMC before DNA extraction. Sequenced material: unsorted PBMCs, taken 1.2 years after starting antiretroviral therapy. The source of this sequence is a middle-aged woman with HIV. The V gene is TRBV5-1, the J gene TRBJ2-2; 7 positions agree with TRBD1. The CDR3 DNA sequence: TGCGCCAGCAGCACGGGACAGAAGACCGGGGAGCTGTTTTTT. This translates into CASSTGQKTGELFF.